The 27 T cell receptor beta chains below were found in one sample sequenced in a study of blood T cell repertoires in COVID-19. Clones were read by immunoSEQ multiplex PCR, and TCRdb kept only the in-frame ones, dropping some. The profile shows a few hundred thousand clones, 85% to 90% of them singletons. Sequencing was carried out using peripheral blood. These receptors were taken from a woman in her thirties with COVID-19, enrolled during active disease.

The chain is built from TRBV7-9 and TRBJ2-1, with D unclear. CDR3 size: 12 residues. Looked up from germline, CDR1 is SEHNR and CDR2 is FQNEAQ (reference sequence). Trimming took off 2 bases at V and 9 bases at J, with 8 bases between the two ends. CDR3 nucleotide sequence: TGTGCCAGCAGCTTATCGGCAGGTGAGCAGTTCTTC. Encoded protein: CASSLSAGEQFF.

V and J are TRBV29-1 and TRBJ2-5; 8 bases are shared with TRBD1. The V segment lost 6 bases and the J segment 3 bases; nucleotides outside the gene matches: 3. The CDR3 loop spans 12 amino acids. Germline loops: CDR1 SQVTM, CDR2 ANQGSEA. The CDR3: CSVPTGEETQYF. As DNA, the CDR3 is TGCAGCGTACCGACAGGGGAAGAGACCCAGTACTTC.

The chain employs TRBV9 and TRBJ2-2; 8 nucleotides agree with TRBD1. CDR1 and CDR2 (germline): SGDLS, YYNGEE. CDR3 length: 19 amino acids. Trimming took 3 bases from V and 3 from J; bases not matched to a gene: 16. CDR3 sequence (DNA): TGTGCCAGCAGCGAGAGGCCCGGGGGACAGGCAAGGGACACCGGGGAGCTGTTTTTT. Its translation is CASSERPGGQARDTGELFF.

V usage is TRBV27 and J usage is TRBJ2-7, with D perhaps TRBD1 (6 bases). V was cut by 5 bases and J by 2 bases, with 10 bases left in between. This CDR3 has 13 residues. CDR1 and CDR2 from the germline V gene are MNHEY and SMNVEV (reference sequence). CDR3 sequence: CASSRTEAYEQYF. DNA of the CDR3: TGTGCCAGCAGTAGGACAGAAGCCTACGAGCAGTACTTC.

J is TRBJ2-3 and V is TRBV19; 11 bases are shared with TRBD2. J was trimmed by 2 bases and V by 6 bases; bases with no gene match: 4. Germline CDR1 and CDR2: LNHDA and SQIVND (reference sequence). The CDR3 is made up of 15 amino acids. The CDR3 region has the DNA TGTGCCAGTAGGACTAGCGGGAAACTCACAGATACGCAGTATTTT. The encoded protein is CASRTSGKLTDTQYF.

The chain employs TRBV11-2 and TRBJ1-1, with TRBD1 as a possible D gene (6 bases). The CDR3 spans 13 residues. Trimming took 2 bases from V and 7 from J, leaving 11 bases between them. Germline CDR1 and CDR2: SGHAT and FQNNGV. The CDR3 protein is CASSLRQAFEAFF. The CDR3 DNA follows: TGTGCCAGCAGCTTACGACAGGCGTTTGAAGCTTTCTTT.

This chain links TRBV5-1 with TRBJ2-6, with TRBD2 identical over 12 bases. This CDR3 region has 16 residues. Trimming at V came to 6 bases and at J to 0 bases, leaving 1 base not matched to a gene. Germline V gives CDR1 SGHRS, CDR2 YFSETQ. In DNA, the CDR3 is TGCGCCAGCACTAGCGGGAGGGCCTCTGGGGCCAACGTCCTGACTTTC. Protein: CASTSGRASGANVLTF.

The V call is TRBV9, the J call TRBJ2-3; 8 nucleotides line up with TRBD2. The V gene's germline CDR1 is SGDLS and CDR2 YYNGEE. The CDR3 is 16 amino acids. V lost 0 bases to trimming and J lost 3 bases; unmatched junction nucleotides: 6. CDR3 in amino acids: CASSVASAGGTDTQYF. The DNA for the CDR3 is TGTGCCAGCAGCGTAGCTTCTGCGGGAGGTACAGATACGCAGTATTTT.

This chain links TRBV7-7 with TRBJ1-5, with 11 bases matching TRBD1. V shed 1 base, J shed 7 bases, and the junction held 9 bases outside the gene matches. The CDR3 is 17 residues long. The germline gives CDR1 SSHAT, CDR2 FNYEAQ (reference sequence). The CDR3 reads CASSLGSRDRGTQPQHF. In DNA, the CDR3 is TGTGCCAGCAGCTTAGGGTCCCGGGACAGGGGGACGCAGCCCCAGCATTTT.

The chain employs TRBV7-3 and TRBJ2-1; 11 bases align to TRBD1. The CDR3 extends over 15 amino acids. Germline CDR1 SGHTA, CDR2 FQGTGA. The trim removed 4 bases at V and 6 bases at J, leaving 5 bases unmatched. The CDR3 spells CASSSGTGGRNEQFF. CDR3 sequence (DNA): TGTGCCAGCAGCTCCGGGACAGGGGGACGCAATGAGCAGTTCTTC.

This clone was recorded once. V gene TRBV6-5 combines with J gene TRBJ1-2, with 7 bases aligning to TRBD1. Germline CDR1 is MNHEY and CDR2 is SVGAGI. The ends lost 11 bases at V and 3 bases at J; junction bases unmatched: 6. This CDR3 region has 12 residues. The CDR3 sequence is CASTTGDYGYTF. As DNA, the CDR3 is TGTGCCTCAACAACAGGGGACTATGGCTACACCTTC.

V gene TRBV14 combines with J gene TRBJ1-2, with 7 bases that match TRBD1. Trimming took 2 bases from V and 2 from J; bases not matched to a gene: 8. The CDR3 has 16 amino acids. Germline loops: CDR1 SGHDN, CDR2 FVKESK. For the CDR3, the DNA is TGTGCCAGCAGCCAACGGACAGGCTATACCAACTATGGCTACACCTTC. Protein product: CASSQRTGYTNYGYTF.

This sequence joins TRBV10-3 and TRBJ2-3; D gene unclear. The length of the CDR3 is 14 residues. Trimming removed 3 bases at V and 5 bases at J, with 12 bases between. Germline assignment: CDR1 ENHRY and CDR2 SYGVKD. This CDR3 is CAISELGFVDTQYF. The CDR3 region has the DNA TGTGCCATCAGTGAACTCGGGTTCGTAGATACGCAGTATTTT.

This clone came up once. This rearrangement joins TRBV30 to TRBJ2-5, with 8 bases identical to TRBD1. The V gene's germline CDR1 is GTSNPN and CDR2 SVGIG (reference sequence). J lost 1 base, V lost 5 bases, and 9 bases had no gene match. The CDR3 extends over 15 amino acids. CDR3 sequence reads: CAWVGVDRGQETQYF. In DNA form, the CDR3 reads TGTGCCTGGGTGGGCGTAGACAGGGGCCAAGAGACCCAGTACTTC.

J is TRBJ2-3 and V is TRBV10-1, with 10 bases matching TRBD2. The CDR3 covers 15 residues. J was trimmed by 2 bases and V by 2 bases; bases with no gene match: 1. CDR1 is WNHNN, CDR2 SYGVQD, per germline (reference sequence). The CDR3 here is CASSEGLAVTDTQYF. The DNA for the CDR3 is TGCGCCAGCAGTGAGGGACTAGCGGTCACAGATACGCAGTATTTT.

V is TRBV3-1 (or the pseudogene TRBV3-2) and J is TRBJ1-4, with D maybe TRBD1 (6 bases). In germline, CDR1 is LGHDT, CDR2 YNNKEL (reference sequence). V dropped 2 bases and J dropped 8 bases, with 15 bases sitting between them. CDR3 size: 15 residues. The CDR3 nucleotides are TGTGCCAGCAGCCAAAGACAGGCCGGGGGGGAAAAACTGTTTTTT. It encodes CASSQRQAGGEKLFF.

The chain joins TRBV29-1 to TRBJ2-1; D might be TRBD2 (5 bases). Germline V gives CDR1 SQVTM, CDR2 ANQGSEA. Trimming stripped 1 base from V and 2 bases from J, with 12 bases between. The CDR3 runs to 15 residues. The DNA for the CDR3 is TGCAGCGTTGAAGTTGGTAGCGTCGCCTACAATGAGCAGTTCTTC. Translation: CSVEVGSVAYNEQFF.

The chain is built from TRBV6-5 and TRBJ1-6, with no clear D. The CDR3 has 12 residues. Per germline, CDR1 MNHEY and CDR2 SVGAGI. Trimming shortened V by 7 bases and J by 8 bases, and 9 bases separated the two germline ends. As DNA, the CDR3 is TGTGCCAGCACCGAGAGTTATTCACCCCTCCACTTT. Translation gives CASTESYSPLHF.

The chain combines TRBV19 with TRBJ2-1; 7 bases line up with TRBD1. Per the germline V gene, CDR1 is LNHDA and CDR2 is SQIVND (reference sequence). The junction had 4 bases not matched to a gene; V was cut back by 2 bases and J by 9 bases. This CDR3 region has 13 residues. The CDR3 is CASSIFRGSEQFF. The CDR3 bases are TGTGCCAGTAGTATATTCAGGGGGAGTGAGCAGTTCTTC.

The chain carries TRBV6-5 and TRBJ1-2, with TRBD1 matching over 8 bases. The CDR3 is 15 amino acids. V dropped 6 bases and J dropped 3; count of bases not matched to a gene: 9. The germline CDR1 and CDR2 sequences are MNHEY and SVGAGI. The CDR3 sequence is CASRGPTGDDYGYTF. DNA of the CDR3: TGTGCCAGCAGGGGGCCGACAGGGGATGACTATGGCTACACCTTC.

Points on this clone: This sample also contains other DNA sequences that code for the same CDR3. The V call is TRBV9, the J call TRBJ2-1; 7 positions agree with TRBD1. Germline CDR1 is SGDLS and CDR2 is YYNGEE. Losses at the gene ends were 0 bases for V and 2 bases for J; bases not matched to a gene: 2. The CDR3 has 15 residues. The CDR3 sequence is CASSVVGGPYNEQFF. Here the CDR3 DNA reads TGTGCCAGCAGCGTAGTAGGGGGCCCCTACAATGAGCAGTTCTTC. Using reference TRBV9 and TRBJ2-1 for the parts outside the CDR3, the full variable domain is DSGVTQTPKHLITATGQRVTLRCSPRSGDLSVYWYQQSLDQGLQFLIQYYNGEERAKGNILERFSAQQFPDLHSELNLSSLELGDSALYFCASSVVGGPYNEQFFGPGTRLTVL.

V and J are TRBV19 and TRBJ1-1; 7 bases match TRBD1. Unmatched junction bases numbered 9, after V lost 2 bases and J lost 0 bases. The germline V gene has CDR1 LNHDA and CDR2 SQIVND (reference sequence). The CDR3 consists of 17 residues. The CDR3 loop reads CASSISIGTAMNTEAFF. CDR3 sequence (DNA): TGTGCCAGTAGTATATCGATAGGGACAGCCATGAACACTGAAGCTTTCTTT.

The chain links TRBV7-9 to TRBJ1-1; 7 bases align to TRBD1. CDR3 size: 14 residues. CDR1 is SEHNR, CDR2 FQNEAQ, per germline (reference sequence). With V trimmed by 5 bases and J by 4 bases, 7 bases remained unmatched. The CDR3 DNA follows: TGTGCCAGCAGCCCCCCAGGGGGTGGCACTGAAGCTTTCTTT. Translating it yields CASSPPGGGTEAFF.

The chain links TRBV25-1 to TRBJ1-1; 9 nucleotides match TRBD1. J was trimmed by 4 bases and V by 3 bases; bases with no gene match: 9. The germline V gene has CDR1 MGHDK and CDR2 SYGVNS. The CDR3 is 16 amino acids. DNA of the CDR3: TGTGCCAGCAGTGATGTGTCAACAGGGGGCCGCACTGAAGCTTTCTTT. Translating it yields CASSDVSTGGRTEAFF.

The chain is built from TRBV6-1 and TRBJ2-7, with 10 nucleotides matching TRBD2. Germline V lookup: CDR1 MNHNS, CDR2 SASEGT. Trimming took 3 bases from V and 3 from J; bases not matched to a gene: 5. This CDR3 is 15 amino acids long. CDR3 amino acids: CASSEASGGSYEQYF. CDR3 nucleotides: TGTGCCAGCAGTGAGGCTAGCGGGGGAAGCTACGAGCAGTACTTC.

This clone has more than one count but fewer than ten. The chain links TRBV11-3 to TRBJ2-1; D is undetermined. CDR1 and CDR2 (germline): SGHNT, YENEEA. CDR3 length equals 13 residues. Trimming took off 4 bases at V and 3 bases at J, with 7 bases between the two ends. The CDR3 loop is CASSSDNYNEQFF. CDR3 sequence (DNA): TGTGCCAGCAGCTCAGACAACTACAATGAGCAGTTCTTC.

The chain carries TRBV21-1 and TRBJ1-1; the table's D call, TRBD1, was not checked against the DNA. TRBV21-1 is described as a pseudogene. The CDR3 length is 14 residues. The CDR3 nucleotides are TGTGCCAGCAGCAAAGGCCAGGGGGGCACTGAAGCTTTCTTT. Protein sequence: CASSKGQGGTEAFF.